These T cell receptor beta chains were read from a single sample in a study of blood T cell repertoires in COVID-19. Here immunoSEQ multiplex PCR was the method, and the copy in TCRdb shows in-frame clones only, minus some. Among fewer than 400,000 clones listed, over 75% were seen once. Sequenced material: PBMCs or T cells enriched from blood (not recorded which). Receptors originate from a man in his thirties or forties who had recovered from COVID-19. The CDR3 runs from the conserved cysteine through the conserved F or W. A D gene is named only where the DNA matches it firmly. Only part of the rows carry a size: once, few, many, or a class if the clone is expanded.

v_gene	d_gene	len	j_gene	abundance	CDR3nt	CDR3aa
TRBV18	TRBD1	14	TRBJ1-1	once	TGTGCCAGCTCACCCACAGGGGTAAACACTGAAGCTTTCTTT	CASSPTGVNTEAFF
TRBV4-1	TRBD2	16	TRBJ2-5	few	TGCGCCAGCAGCCAAGATCTGTGGCGGGGGTCGGAGACCCAGTACTTC	CASSQDLWRGSETQYF
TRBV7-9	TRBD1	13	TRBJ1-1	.	TGTGCCAGCAGCTTCGGACAGGGGGCTGTAGCTTTCTTT	CASSFGQGAVAFF
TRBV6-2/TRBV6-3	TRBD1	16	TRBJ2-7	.	TGTGCCAGCAGTTACGTACGCGGGACAGGGGAACGCGAGCAGTACTTC	CASSYVRGTGEREQYF
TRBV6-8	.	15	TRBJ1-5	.	TGTGCCAGCAGTTACCATTTGGCAGGGCGACAGCCCCAGCATTTT	CASSYHLAGRQPQHF
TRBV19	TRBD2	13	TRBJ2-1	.	TGTGCCAGTAGTATTACTAGCGGCGATGAGCAGCTCTTC	CASSITSGDEQLF
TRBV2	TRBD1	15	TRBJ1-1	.	TGTGCCAGCAGAAGGGGGACAGCGGAGAACACTGAAGCTTTCTTT	CASRRGTAENTEAFF
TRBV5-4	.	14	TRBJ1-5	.	TGTGCCAGCAGCTTGGCGGGGTCCAATCAGCCCCAGCATTTT	CASSLAGSNQPQHF
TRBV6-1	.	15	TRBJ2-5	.	TGTGCCAGCAGTGAAGCAGGAGGGTACCAAGAGACCCAGTACTTC	CASSEAGGYQETQYF
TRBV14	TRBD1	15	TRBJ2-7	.	TGTGCCAGCAGCCCTTTTCGACAGGGGGCCTACGAGCAGTACTTC	CASSPFRQGAYEQYF
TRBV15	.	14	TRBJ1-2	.	TGTGCCACCAGCAGAGATGAACGCCGCGGGGGCTACACCTTC	CATSRDERRGGYTF
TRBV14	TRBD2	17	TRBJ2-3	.	TGTGCCAGCAGCCAAGATCGGGGGGGGCTGCAGAGAGATACGCAGTATTTT	CASSQDRGGLQRDTQYF
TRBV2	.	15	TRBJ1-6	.	TGTGCCAGCAGTGAGGTCGGCTCCTATAATTCACCCCTCCACTTT	CASSEVGSYNSPLHF
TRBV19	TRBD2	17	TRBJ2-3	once	TGTGCCAGTAGTAGGAGGACTAGCGGGGATAGCACAGATACGCAGTATTTT	CASSRRTSGDSTDTQYF
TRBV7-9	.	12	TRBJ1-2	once	TGTGCCAGCAGACAGGAGGGGTATGGCTACACCTTC	CASRQEGYGYTF
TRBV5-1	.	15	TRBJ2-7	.	TGCGCCAGCAGCTTCCAGGGGGAGTTCGGGGGCGAGCAGTACTTC	CASSFQGEFGGEQYF
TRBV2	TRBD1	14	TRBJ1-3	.	TGTGCCAGCAGCGCCGACAGGGCTGGAAACACCATATATTTT	CASSADRAGNTIYF
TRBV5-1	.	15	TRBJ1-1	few	TGCGCCAGTGCTGGAAGGTCGGGGAAGGACACTGAAGCTTTCTTT	CASAGRSGKDTEAFF
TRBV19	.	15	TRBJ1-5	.	TGTGCCAGTAGTAATTATCGGGAAGCAGACCAGCCCCAGCATTTT	CASSNYREADQPQHF
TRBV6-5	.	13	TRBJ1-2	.	TGTGCCAGCGGGGCTCCAGGGGTTGATGGCTACACCTTC	CASGAPGVDGYTF
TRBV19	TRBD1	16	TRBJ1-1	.	TGTGCCAGTAGTGCCCGGACAGGGGGTAAAGAAGGTGAAGCTTTCTTT	CASSARTGGKEGEAFF
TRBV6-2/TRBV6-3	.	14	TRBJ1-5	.	TGTGCCAGCAGTTACTCGACGGGTAATCAGCCCCAGCATTTT	CASSYSTGNQPQHF